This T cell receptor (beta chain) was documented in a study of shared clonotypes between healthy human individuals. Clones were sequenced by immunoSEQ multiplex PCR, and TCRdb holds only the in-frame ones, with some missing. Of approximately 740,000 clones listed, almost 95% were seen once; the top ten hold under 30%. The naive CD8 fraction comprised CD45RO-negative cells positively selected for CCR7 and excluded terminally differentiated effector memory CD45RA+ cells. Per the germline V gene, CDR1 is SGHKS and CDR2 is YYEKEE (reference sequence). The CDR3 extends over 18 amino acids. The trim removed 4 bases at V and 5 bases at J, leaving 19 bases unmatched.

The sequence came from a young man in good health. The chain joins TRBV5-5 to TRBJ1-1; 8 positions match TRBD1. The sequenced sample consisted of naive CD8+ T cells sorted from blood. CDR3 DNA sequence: TGTGCCAGCAGCCCCACTTGGACAGGGATGGGGACGGGGACTGAAGCTTTCTTT. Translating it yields CASSPTWTGMGTGTEAFF.